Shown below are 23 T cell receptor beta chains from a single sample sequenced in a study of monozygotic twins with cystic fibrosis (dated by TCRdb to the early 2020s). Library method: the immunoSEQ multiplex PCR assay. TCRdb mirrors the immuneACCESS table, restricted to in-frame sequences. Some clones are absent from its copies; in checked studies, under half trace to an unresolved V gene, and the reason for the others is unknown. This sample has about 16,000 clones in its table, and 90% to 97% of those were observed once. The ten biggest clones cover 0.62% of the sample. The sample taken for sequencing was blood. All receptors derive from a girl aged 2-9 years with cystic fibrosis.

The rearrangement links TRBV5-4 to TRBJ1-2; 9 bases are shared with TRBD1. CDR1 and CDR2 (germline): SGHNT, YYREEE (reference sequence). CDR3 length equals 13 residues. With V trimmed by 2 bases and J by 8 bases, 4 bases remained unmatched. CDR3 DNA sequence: TGTGCCAGCAGCTTCACAGGGGGCAGGGGCTACACCTTC. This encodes CASSFTGGRGYTF.

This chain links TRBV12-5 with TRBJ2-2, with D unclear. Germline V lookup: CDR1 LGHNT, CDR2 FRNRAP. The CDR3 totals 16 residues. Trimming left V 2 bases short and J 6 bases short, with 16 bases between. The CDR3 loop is CASGLPADGLAGELFF. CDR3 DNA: TGTGCTAGTGGTTTGCCTGCAGATGGGCTCGCCGGGGAGCTGTTTTTT.

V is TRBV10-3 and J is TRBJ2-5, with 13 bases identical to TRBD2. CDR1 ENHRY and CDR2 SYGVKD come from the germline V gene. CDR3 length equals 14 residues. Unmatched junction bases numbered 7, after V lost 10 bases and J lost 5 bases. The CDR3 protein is CATSGLAGRETQYF. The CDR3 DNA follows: TGTGCCACGTCGGGACTAGCGGGGAGGGAGACCCAGTACTTC.

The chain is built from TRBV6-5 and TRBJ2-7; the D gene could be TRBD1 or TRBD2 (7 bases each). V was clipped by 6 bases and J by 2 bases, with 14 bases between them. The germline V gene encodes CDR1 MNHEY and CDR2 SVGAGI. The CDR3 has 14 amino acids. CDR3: CASRLTGRAYEQYF. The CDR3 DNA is TGTGCCAGCAGACTGACAGGGAGGGCCTACGAGCAGTACTTC.

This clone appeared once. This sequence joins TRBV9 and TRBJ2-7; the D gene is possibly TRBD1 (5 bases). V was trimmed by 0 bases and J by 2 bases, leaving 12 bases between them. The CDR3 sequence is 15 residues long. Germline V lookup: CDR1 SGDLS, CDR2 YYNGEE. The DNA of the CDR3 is TGTGCCAGCAGCGTAGGACAGCACGAAACCTACGAGCAGTACTTC. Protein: CASSVGQHETYEQYF.

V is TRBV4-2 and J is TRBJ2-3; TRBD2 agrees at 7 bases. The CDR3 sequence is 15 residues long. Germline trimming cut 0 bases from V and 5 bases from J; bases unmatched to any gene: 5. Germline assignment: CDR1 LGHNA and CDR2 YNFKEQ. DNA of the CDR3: TGTGCCAGCAGCCAAGATCGGGGGGTGGTAGATACGCAGTATTTT. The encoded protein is CASSQDRGVVDTQYF.

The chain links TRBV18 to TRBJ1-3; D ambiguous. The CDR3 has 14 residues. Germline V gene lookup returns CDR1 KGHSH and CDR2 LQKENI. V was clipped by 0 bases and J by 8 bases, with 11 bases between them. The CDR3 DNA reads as TGTGCCAGCTCACCACCCGCGGGGAAGGACACCATATATTTT. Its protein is CASSPPAGKDTIYF.

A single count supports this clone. The CDR3 spells CASSQGRRTYGYTF. The CDR3 bases are TGCGCCAGCAGCCAAGGGCGTCGGACCTATGGCTACACCTTC. J is TRBJ1-2 and V is TRBV4-3; D is uncertain. This CDR3 has 14 amino acids. V was shortened by 1 base and J by 4 bases, with 10 bases between the two germline ends. CDR1 and CDR2 from the germline V gene are LGHNA and YSLEER.

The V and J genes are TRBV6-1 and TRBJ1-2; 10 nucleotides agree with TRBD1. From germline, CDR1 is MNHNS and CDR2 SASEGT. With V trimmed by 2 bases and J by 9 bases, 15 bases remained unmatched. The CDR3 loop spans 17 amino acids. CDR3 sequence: CASSETFSGTGVRSYTF. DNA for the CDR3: TGTGCCAGCAGTGAAACCTTCTCCGGGACAGGGGTTCGAAGCTACACCTTC.

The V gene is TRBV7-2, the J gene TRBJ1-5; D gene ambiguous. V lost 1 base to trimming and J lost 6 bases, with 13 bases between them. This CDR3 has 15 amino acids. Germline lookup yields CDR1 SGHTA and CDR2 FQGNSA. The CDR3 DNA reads TGTGCCAGCAGCTTAGTTCTAGGGTATAGTCAGCCCCAGCATTTT. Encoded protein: CASSLVLGYSQPQHF. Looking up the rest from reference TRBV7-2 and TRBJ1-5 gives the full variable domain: GAGVSQSPSNKVTEKGKDVELRCDPISGHTALYWYRQSLGQGLEFLIYFQGNSAPDKSGLPSDRFSAERTGGSVSTLTIQRTQQEDSAVYLCASSLVLGYSQPQHFGDGTRLSIL.

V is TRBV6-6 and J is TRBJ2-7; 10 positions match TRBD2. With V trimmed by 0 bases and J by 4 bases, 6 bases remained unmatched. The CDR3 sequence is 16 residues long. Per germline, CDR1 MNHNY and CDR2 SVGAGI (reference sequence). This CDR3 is CASSYSRSSGGYEQYF. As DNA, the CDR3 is TGTGCCAGCAGTTACTCTCGTTCTAGCGGGGGTTACGAGCAGTACTTC.

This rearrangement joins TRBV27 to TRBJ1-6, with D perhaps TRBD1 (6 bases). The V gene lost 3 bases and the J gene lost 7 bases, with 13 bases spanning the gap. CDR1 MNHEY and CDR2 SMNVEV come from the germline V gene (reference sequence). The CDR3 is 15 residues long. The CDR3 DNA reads TGTGCCAGCAGTTTGCTCGGGGACAACAATTCACCCCTCCACTTT. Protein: CASSLLGDNNSPLHF.

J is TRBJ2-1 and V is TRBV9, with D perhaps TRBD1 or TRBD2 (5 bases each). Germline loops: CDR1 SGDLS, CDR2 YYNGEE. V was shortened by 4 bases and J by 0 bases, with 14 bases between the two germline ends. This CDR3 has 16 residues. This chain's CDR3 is CASSPGTYSSYNEQFF. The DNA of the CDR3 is TGTGCCAGCAGCCCGGGGACCTACAGCTCCTACAATGAGCAGTTCTTC.

CDR3 nucleotide sequence: TGCGCCAGTTCCGACTTCGCGGGTAACGGCTACACCTTC. Translating it yields CASSDFAGNGYTF. The chain is built from TRBV10-2 and TRBJ1-2; no reliable D call. CDR3 length: 13 residues. V shed 9 bases and J shed 8 bases, with 19 bases lying between them. CDR1 and CDR2 from the germline V gene are WSHSY and SAAADI.

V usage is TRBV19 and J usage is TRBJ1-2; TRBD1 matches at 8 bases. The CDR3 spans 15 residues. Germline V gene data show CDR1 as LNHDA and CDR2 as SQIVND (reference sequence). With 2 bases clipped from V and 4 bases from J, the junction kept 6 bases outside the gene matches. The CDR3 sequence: CASSIRTGFGYGYTF. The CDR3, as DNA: TGTGCCAGTAGTATAAGGACAGGGTTCGGCTATGGCTACACCTTC.

The chain's CDR3 is CASSDGSDEQYF. As DNA, the CDR3 is TGTGCCAGCAGTGATGGCAGCGACGAGCAGTACTTC. The V and J genes are TRBV2 and TRBJ2-7; D gene uncertain. Germline V gene sequence: CDR1 SNHLY, CDR2 FYNNEI. The CDR3 is made up of 12 amino acids. V lost 3 bases and J lost 5, with 8 bases in between.

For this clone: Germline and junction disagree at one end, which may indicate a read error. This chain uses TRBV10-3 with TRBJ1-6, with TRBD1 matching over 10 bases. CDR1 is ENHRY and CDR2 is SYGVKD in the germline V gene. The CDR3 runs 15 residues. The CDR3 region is CAISAGGQGTSPLHF. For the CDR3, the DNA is TGTGCCATAAGTGCAGGGGGACAGGGGACTTCACCCCTCCACTTT.

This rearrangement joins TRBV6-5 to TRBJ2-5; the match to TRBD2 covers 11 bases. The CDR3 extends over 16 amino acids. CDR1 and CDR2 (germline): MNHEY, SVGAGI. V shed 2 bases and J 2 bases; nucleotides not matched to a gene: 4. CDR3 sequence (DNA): TGTGCCAGCAGTTACACCGGGACTAGCGGACAAGAGACCCAGTACTTC. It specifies CASSYTGTSGQETQYF.

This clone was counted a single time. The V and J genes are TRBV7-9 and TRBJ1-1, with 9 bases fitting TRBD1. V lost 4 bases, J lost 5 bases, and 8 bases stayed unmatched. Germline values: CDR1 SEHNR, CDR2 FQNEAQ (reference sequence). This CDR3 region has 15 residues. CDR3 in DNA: TGTGCCAGCAGCTATCCCGGGACAGGGAGGACTGAAGCTTTCTTT. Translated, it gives CASSYPGTGRTEAFF.

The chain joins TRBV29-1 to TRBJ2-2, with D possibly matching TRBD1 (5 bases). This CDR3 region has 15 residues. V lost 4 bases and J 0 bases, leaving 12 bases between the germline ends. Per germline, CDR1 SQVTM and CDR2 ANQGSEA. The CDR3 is CSVATVTANTGELFF. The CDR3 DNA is TGCAGCGTTGCTACTGTGACAGCGAACACCGGGGAGCTGTTTTTT.

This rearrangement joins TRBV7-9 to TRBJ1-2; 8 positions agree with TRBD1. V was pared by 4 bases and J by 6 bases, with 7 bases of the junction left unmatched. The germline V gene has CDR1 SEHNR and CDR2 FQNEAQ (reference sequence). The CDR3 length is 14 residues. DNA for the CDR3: TGTGCCAGCAGCTGGGGGACAGGACCCCATGGCTACACCTTC. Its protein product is CASSWGTGPHGYTF.

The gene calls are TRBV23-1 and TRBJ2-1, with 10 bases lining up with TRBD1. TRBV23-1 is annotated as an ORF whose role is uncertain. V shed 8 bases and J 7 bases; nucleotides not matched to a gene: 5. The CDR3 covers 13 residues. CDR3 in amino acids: CASARDRGNEQFF. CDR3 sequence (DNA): TGCGCCAGCGCCCGGGACAGGGGAAATGAGCAGTTCTTC.

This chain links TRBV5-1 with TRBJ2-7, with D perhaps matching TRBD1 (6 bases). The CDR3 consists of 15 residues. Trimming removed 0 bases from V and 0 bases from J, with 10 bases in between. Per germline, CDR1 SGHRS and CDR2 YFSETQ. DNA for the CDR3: TGCGCCAGCAGCTTGGTAGGGGGATTCTCCTACGAGCAGTACTTC. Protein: CASSLVGGFSYEQYF.